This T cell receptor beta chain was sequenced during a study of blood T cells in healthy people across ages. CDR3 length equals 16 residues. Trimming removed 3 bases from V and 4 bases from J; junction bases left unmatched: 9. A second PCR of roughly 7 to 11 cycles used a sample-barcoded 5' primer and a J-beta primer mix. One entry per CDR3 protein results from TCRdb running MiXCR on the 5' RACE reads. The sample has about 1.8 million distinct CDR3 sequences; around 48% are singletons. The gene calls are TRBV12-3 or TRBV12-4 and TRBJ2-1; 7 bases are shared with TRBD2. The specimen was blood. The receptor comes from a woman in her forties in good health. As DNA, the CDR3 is TGTGCCAGCAGTTTTGGGGTCGGAGCGGGATACAATGAGCAGTTCTTC. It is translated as CASSFGVGAGYNEQFF.